Listed below are T cell receptor beta chains from one sample, sequenced in a study of blood T cells in healthy people across ages. TCRdb fed the 5' RACE reads into MiXCR, producing one record per CDR3 protein. The sample carries hundreds of thousands of distinct CDR3 sequences, about 30% recorded once. Sequencing was performed on blood. These TCRs come from a woman of 80 years or more in good health. Both conserved end residues are part of each CDR3. D genes are given only for firm matches. Not every row has a clone size; where given, it reads once, few, many or a size class.

j_gene	abundance	d_gene	v_gene	CDR3aa	CDR3nt
TRBJ1-5	NA	TRBD1	TRBV7-3	CASSSRGQGPQPQHF	TGTGCCAGCAGCTCGCGAGGACAGGGCCCTCAGCCCCAGCATTTT
TRBJ2-3	NA	NA	TRBV5-6	CASSPFVDTDTQYF	TGTGCCAGCAGCCCCTTTGTAGACACAGATACGCAGTATTTT
TRBJ1-5	NA	NA	TRBV30	CAWTSGGTQPQHF	TGTGCCTGGACTTCGGGGGGAACTCAGCCCCAGCATTTT
TRBJ1-5	many	TRBD1	TRBV7-2	CASSPMTGTNQPQHF	TGTGCCAGCAGCCCGATGACAGGGACCAATCAGCCCCAGCATTTT
TRBJ2-7	many	TRBD1	TRBV4-1	CASSHRDSHEQYF	TGCGCCAGCAGCCACCGGGACAGCCACGAGCAGTACTTC
TRBJ1-6	NA	TRBD1	TRBV19	CASREQGARISPLHF	TGTGCCAGTAGGGAACAGGGGGCGCGGATTTCACCCCTCCACTTT
TRBJ1-1	NA	TRBD1	TRBV4-2	CASSHWTGEMNTEAFF	TGTGCCAGCAGCCACTGGACAGGGGAAATGAACACTGAAGCTTTCTTT
TRBJ1-2	many	NA	TRBV5-5	CASNPEGVIHSRTF	TGTGCCAGCAACCCCGAGGGCGTAATTCATTCTCGCACCTTC
TRBJ2-7	many	NA	TRBV20-1	CSAARLPQGIYEQYF	TGCAGTGCTGCCCGGTTACCCCAGGGGATCTACGAGCAGTACTTC
TRBJ2-5	many	NA	TRBV28	CASSSRAAETQYF	TGTGCCAGCAGTTCGCGGGCGGCGGAGACCCAGTACTTC
TRBJ1-6	NA	NA	TRBV6-1	CASSVDSGKDSPLHF	TGTGCCAGCAGCGTCGACTCCGGGAAGGATTCACCCCTCCACTTT
TRBJ1-5	many	NA	TRBV27	CASSFEGRADQPQHF	TGTGCCAGCAGTTTCGAGGGCAGGGCGGACCAGCCCCAGCATTTT
TRBJ1-2	NA	NA	TRBV6-5	CASSYGAPNRPKNYGYTF	TGTGCCAGCAGTTACGGGGCCCCGAACAGACCGAAGAACTATGGCTACACCTTC
TRBJ2-7	few	TRBD1	TRBV18	CASSPKDRGSGEQYF	TGTGCCAGCTCACCAAAGGACAGGGGGTCTGGCGAGCAGTACTTC
TRBJ2-7	many	TRBD1	TRBV6-5	CASRGTGGDEQYF	TGTGCCAGCAGGGGGACAGGGGGAGACGAGCAGTACTTC
TRBJ2-1	many	TRBD2	TRBV4-2	CASSQVGLAGEHEQFF	TGTGCCAGCAGCCAGGTTGGACTAGCGGGGGAGCATGAGCAGTTCTTC
TRBJ2-7	many	NA	TRBV5-5	CASSPGQIEQYF	TGTGCCAGCAGCCCGGGCCAGATCGAGCAGTACTTC
TRBJ2-1	many	TRBD1	TRBV20-1	CSARAPGQGADEQFF	TGCAGTGCTAGAGCGCCGGGACAGGGGGCGGATGAGCAGTTCTTC
TRBJ1-1	many	TRBD1	TRBV6-2/TRBV6-3	CASSYLRTGYLMTEAFF	TGTGCCAGCAGTTACCTTCGGACAGGGTATCTTATGACTGAAGCTTTCTTT
TRBJ1-2	NA	NA	TRBV18	CASSETRDYGYTF	TGTGCCAGCTCCGAGACACGGGACTATGGCTACACCTTC
TRBJ2-5	many	NA	TRBV15	CATSRDVTTQETQYF	TGTGCCACCAGCAGAGATGTTACTACCCAAGAGACCCAGTACTTC
TRBJ1-2	many	NA	TRBV5-1	CASSLAREGLYGYTF	TGCGCCAGCAGCTTGGCTCGGGAAGGGCTCTATGGCTACACCTTC